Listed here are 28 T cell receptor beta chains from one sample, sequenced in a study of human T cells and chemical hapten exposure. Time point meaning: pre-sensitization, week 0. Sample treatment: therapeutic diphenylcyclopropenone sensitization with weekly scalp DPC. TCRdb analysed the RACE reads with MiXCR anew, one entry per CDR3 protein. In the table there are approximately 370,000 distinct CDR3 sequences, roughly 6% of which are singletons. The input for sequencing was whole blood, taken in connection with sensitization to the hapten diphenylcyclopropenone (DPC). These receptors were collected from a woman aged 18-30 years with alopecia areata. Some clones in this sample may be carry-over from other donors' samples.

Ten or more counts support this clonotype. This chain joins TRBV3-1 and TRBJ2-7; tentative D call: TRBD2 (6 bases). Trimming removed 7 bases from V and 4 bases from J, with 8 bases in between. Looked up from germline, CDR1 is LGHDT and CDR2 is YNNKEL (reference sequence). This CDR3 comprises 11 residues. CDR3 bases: TGTGCCAGCACTCGGGGGTACGAGCAGTACTTC. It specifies CASTRGYEQYF.

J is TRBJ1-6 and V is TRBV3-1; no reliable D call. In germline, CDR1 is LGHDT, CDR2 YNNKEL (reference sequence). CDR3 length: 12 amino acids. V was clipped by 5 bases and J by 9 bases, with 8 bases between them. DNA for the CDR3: TGTGCCAGCAGCTTCCCGGGTTCACCCCTCCACTTT. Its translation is CASSFPGSPLHF.

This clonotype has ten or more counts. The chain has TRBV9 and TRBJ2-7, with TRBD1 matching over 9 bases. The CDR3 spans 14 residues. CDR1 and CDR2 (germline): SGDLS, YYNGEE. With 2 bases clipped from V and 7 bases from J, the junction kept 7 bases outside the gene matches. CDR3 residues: CASSVEDRGGEQYF. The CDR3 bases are TGTGCCAGCAGCGTCGAGGACAGGGGCGGAGAGCAGTACTTC.

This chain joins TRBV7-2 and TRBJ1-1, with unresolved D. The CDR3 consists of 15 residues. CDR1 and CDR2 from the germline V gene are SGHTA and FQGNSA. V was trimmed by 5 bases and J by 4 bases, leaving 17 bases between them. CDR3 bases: TGTGCCAGCAGCCCCCAACCAATGGGAAGCACTGAAGCTTTCTTT. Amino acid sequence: CASSPQPMGSTEAFF.

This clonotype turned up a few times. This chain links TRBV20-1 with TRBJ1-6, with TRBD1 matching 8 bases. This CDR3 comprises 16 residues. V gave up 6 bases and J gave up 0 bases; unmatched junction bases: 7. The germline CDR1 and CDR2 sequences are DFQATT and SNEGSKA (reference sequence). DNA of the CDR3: TGCAGTGCGAGGACAGGGCATAGCTCCTATAATTCACCCCTCCACTTT. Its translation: CSARTGHSSYNSPLHF.

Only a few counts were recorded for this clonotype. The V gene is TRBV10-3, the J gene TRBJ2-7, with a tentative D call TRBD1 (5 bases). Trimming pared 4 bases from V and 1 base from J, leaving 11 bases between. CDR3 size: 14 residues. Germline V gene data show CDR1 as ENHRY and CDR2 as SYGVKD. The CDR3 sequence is CAISAIDSSYEQYF. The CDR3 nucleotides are TGTGCCATCAGTGCAATTGACAGTTCCTACGAGCAGTACTTC.

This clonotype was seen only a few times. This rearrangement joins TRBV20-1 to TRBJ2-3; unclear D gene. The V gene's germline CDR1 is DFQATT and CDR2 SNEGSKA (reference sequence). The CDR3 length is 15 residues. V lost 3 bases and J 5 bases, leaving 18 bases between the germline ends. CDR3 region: CSASRMNLGIDTQYF. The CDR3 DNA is TGCAGTGCTAGTCGGATGAACCTTGGCATAGATACGCAGTATTTT.

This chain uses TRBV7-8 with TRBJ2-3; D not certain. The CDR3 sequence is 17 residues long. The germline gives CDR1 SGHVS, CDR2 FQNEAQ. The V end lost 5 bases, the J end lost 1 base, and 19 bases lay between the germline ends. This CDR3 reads CASSVLLPTSGTDTQYF. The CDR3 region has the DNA TGTGCCAGCAGCGTCTTACTTCCTACTTCAGGCACAGATACGCAGTATTTT.

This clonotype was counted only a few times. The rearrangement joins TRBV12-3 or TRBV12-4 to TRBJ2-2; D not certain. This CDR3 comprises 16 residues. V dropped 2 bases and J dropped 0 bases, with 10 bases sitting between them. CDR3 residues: CASSLTISANTGELFF. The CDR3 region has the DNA TGTGCCAGCAGTTTAACCATTTCCGCGAACACCGGGGAGCTGTTTTTT.

The CDR3 coding sequence is TGTGCCAGCAGCCCTAGGGCAGGGGGCCCAACGAACTATGGCTACACCTTC. Translating it yields CASSPRAGGPTNYGYTF. This rearrangement joins TRBV16 to TRBJ1-2; the match to TRBD1 covers 8 bases. V dropped 4 bases and J dropped 2; count of bases not matched to a gene: 12. The CDR3 contains 17 residues. In germline, CDR1 is KGHSY, CDR2 FQNENV.

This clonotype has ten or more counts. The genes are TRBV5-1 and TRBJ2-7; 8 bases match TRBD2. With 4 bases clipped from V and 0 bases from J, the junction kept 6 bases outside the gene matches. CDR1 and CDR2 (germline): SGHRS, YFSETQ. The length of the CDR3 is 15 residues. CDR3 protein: CASSPAGESSYEQYF. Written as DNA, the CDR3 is TGCGCCAGCAGCCCAGCGGGGGAAAGCTCCTACGAGCAGTACTTC.

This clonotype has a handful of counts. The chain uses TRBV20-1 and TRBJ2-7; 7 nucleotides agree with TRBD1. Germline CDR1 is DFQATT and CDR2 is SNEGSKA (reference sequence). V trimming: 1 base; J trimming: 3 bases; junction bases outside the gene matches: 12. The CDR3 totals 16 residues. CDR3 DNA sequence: TGCAGTGCTAGAGTACAAGACAGGGTAGGCGACTACGAGCAGTACTTC. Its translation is CSARVQDRVGDYEQYF.

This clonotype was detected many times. The CDR3 reads CASSLRAGREGTEAFF. The CDR3, as DNA: TGTGCCAGCAGCTTACGGGCAGGGAGAGAGGGCACTGAAGCTTTCTTT. The gene calls are TRBV7-9 and TRBJ1-1; the D gene is possibly TRBD1 (5 bases). CDR3 length equals 16 residues. Trimming took off 2 bases at V and 4 bases at J, with 17 bases between the two ends. CDR1 is SEHNR and CDR2 is FQNEAQ in the germline V gene (reference sequence).

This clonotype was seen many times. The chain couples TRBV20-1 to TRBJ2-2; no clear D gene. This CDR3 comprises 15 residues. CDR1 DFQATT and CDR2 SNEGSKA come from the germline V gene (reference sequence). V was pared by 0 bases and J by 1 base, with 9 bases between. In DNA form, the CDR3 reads TGCAGTGCTAGAGATCCCAGATTGAACACCGGGGAGCTGTTTTTT. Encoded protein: CSARDPRLNTGELFF.

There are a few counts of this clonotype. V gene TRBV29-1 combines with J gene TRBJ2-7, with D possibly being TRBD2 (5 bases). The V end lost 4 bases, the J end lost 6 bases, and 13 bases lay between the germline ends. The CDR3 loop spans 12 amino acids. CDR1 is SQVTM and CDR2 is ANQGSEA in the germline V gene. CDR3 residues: CSVVPGGGEQYF. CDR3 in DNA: TGCAGCGTTGTCCCAGGAGGTGGCGAGCAGTACTTC.

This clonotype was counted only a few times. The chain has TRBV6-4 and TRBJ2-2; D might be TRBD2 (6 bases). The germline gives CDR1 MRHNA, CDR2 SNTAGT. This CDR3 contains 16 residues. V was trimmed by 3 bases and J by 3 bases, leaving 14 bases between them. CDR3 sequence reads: CASSERLREDTGELFF. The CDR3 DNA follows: TGTGCCAGCAGTGAAAGGTTAAGGGAGGACACCGGGGAGCTGTTTTTT.

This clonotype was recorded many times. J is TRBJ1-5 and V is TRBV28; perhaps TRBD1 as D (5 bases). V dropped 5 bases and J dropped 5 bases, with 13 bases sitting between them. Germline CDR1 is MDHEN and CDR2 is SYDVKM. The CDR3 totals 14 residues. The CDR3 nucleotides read TGTGCCAGCAGTCCGGGGACGGGTCATCAGCCCCAGCATTTT. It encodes CASSPGTGHQPQHF. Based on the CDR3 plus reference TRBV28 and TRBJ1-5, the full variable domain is DVKVTQSSRYLVKRTGEKVFLECVQDMDHENMFWYRQDPGLGLRLIYFSYDVKMKEKGDIPEGYSVSREKKERFSLILESASTNQTSMYLCASSPGTGHQPQHFGDGTRLSIL.

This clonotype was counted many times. The CDR3 loop is CSGQWYTEAFF. The DNA for the CDR3 is TGCAGTGGACAGTGGTACACTGAAGCTTTCTTT. This sequence joins TRBV29-1 and TRBJ1-1; D possibly corresponds to TRBD1 (6 bases). Looked up from germline, CDR1 is SQVTM and CDR2 is ANQGSEA. This CDR3 comprises 11 residues.

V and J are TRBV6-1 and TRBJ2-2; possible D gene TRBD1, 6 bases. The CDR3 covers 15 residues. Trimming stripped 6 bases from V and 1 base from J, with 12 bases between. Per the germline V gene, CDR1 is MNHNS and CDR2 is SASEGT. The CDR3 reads CASSVLGQNTGELFF. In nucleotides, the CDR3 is TGTGCCAGCAGCGTCTTGGGACAGAACACCGGGGAGCTGTTTTTT.

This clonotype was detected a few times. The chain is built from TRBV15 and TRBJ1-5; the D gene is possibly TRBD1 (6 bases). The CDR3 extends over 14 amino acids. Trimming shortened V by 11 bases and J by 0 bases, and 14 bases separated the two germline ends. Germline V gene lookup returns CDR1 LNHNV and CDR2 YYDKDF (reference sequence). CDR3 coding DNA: TGTGCCGTATCACAGGGTTATAGCAATCAGCCCCAGCATTTT. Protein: CAVSQGYSNQPQHF.

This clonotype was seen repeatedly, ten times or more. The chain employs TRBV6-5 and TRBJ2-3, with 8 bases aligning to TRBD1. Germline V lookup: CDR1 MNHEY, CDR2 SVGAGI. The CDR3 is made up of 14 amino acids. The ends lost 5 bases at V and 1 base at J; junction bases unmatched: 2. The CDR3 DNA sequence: TGTGCCAGCAGTACGGGACAGGGCACAGATACGCAGTATTTT. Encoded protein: CASSTGQGTDTQYF.

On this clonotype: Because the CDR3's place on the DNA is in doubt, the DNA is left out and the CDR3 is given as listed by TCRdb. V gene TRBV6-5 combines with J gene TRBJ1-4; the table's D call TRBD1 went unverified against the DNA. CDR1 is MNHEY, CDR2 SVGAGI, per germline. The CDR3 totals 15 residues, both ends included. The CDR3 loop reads CASSTSGTPTEKLFF.

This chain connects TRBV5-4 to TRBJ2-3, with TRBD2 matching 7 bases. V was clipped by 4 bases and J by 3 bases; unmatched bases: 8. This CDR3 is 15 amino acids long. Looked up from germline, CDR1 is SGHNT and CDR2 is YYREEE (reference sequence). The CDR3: CASSPDAGRTDTQYF. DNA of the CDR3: TGTGCCAGCAGCCCGGACGCCGGGAGGACAGATACGCAGTATTTT.

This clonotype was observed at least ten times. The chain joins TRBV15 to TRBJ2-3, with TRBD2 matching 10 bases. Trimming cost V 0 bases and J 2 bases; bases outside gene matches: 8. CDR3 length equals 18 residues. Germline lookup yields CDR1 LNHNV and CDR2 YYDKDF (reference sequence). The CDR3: CATSRDGLAGVFTDTQYF. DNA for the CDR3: TGTGCCACCAGCAGAGATGGTCTAGCGGGGGTGTTCACAGATACGCAGTATTTT. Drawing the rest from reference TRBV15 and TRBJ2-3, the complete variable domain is DAMVIQNPRYQVTQFGKPVTLSCSQTLNHNVMYWYQQKSSQAPKLLFHYYDKDFNNEADTPDNFQSRRPNTSFCFLDIRSPGLGDTAMYLCATSRDGLAGVFTDTQYFGPGTRLTVL.

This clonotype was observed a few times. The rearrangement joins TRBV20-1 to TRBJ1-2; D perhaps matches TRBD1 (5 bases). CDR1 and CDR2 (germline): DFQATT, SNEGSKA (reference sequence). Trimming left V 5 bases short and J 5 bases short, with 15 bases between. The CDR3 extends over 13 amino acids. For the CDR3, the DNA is TGCAGTGCTTCCAGGGAGGGGACTTATGGCTACACCTTC. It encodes CSASREGTYGYTF.

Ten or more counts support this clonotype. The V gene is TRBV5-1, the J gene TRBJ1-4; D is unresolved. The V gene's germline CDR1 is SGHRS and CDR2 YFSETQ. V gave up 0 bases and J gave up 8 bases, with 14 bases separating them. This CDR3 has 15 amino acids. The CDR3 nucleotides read TGCGCCAGCAGCTTGGCCGTCGGTCCGGGAGAAAAACTGTTTTTT. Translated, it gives CASSLAVGPGEKLFF. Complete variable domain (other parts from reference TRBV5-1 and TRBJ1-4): KAGVTQTPRYLIKTRGQQVTLSCSPISGHRSVSWYQQTPGQGLQFLFEYFSETQRNKGNFPGRFSGRQFSNSRSEMNVSTLELGDSALYLCASSLAVGPGEKLFFGSGTQLSVL.

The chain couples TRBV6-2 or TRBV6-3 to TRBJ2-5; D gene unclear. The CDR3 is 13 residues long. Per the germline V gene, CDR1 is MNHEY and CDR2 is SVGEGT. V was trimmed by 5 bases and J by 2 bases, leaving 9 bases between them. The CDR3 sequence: CASSADVQETQYF. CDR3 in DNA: TGTGCCAGCAGTGCGGACGTACAAGAGACCCAGTACTTC.

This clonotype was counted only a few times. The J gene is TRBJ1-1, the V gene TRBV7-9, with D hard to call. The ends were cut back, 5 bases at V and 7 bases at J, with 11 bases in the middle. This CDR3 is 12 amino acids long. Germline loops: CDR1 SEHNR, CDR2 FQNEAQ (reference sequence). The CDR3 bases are TGTGCCAGCAGCGACGGGTCTTATGAAGCTTTCTTT. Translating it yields CASSDGSYEAFF.